The next 21 T cell receptor beta chains were all read from a single sample in a study of T cell responses to AZD1222 COVID-19 vaccine. The protocol was immunoSEQ multiplex PCR, while the TCRdb copy is restricted to in-frame clones and leaves out a portion. The sample shows 95,000 to 150,000 clones, approximately 88% of them seen only once. Sample: peripheral blood, taken on day 0 of AZD1222 vaccination. These receptor sequences come from an adult in good health.

The gene calls are TRBV13 and TRBJ1-1, with D uncertain. Trimming took 0 bases from V and 8 from J, leaving 13 bases between them. Germline CDR1 and CDR2: PRHDT and FYEKMQ (reference sequence). The CDR3 is 14 residues long. Written as DNA, the CDR3 is TGTGCCAGCAGCTTAGGAGGAACCGTGATGGAAGCTTTCTTT. Translated, it gives CASSLGGTVMEAFF.

V and J are TRBV9 and TRBJ2-1; TRBD2 matches 10 bases. Germline values: CDR1 SGDLS, CDR2 YYNGEE. The CDR3 is 16 amino acids. V shed 0 bases, J shed 3 bases, and the junction held 3 bases outside the gene matches. CDR3 DNA sequence: TGTGCCAGCAGCGTAGATCCTAGCGGGGGCTACAATGAGCAGTTCTTC. Translated: CASSVDPSGGYNEQFF.

The chain uses TRBV7-2 and TRBJ1-3, with D perhaps TRBD1 (5 bases). Germline CDR1 is SGHTA and CDR2 is FQGNSA. The CDR3 spans 16 residues. Trimming left V 7 bases short and J 4 bases short, with 20 bases between. CDR3 loop: CASTPGPAGPGNTIYF. For the CDR3, the DNA is TGTGCCAGCACCCCCGGCCCGGCAGGGCCCGGAAACACCATATATTTT.

V and J are TRBV11-2 and TRBJ2-5; D unresolved. Germline assignment: CDR1 SGHAT and CDR2 FQNNGV. This CDR3 comprises 14 residues. V was trimmed by 1 base and J by 4 bases, leaving 10 bases between them. The CDR3 sequence is CASSLGSLRETQYF. The CDR3 nucleotides are TGTGCCAGCAGCTTAGGATCTCTCAGAGAGACCCAGTACTTC. The complete variable domain, with remaining parts taken from reference TRBV11-2 and TRBJ2-5, reads EAGVAQSPRYKIIEKRQSVAFWCNPISGHATLYWYQQILGQGPKLLIQFQNNGVVDDSQLPKDRFSAERLKGVDSTLKIQPAKLEDSAVYLCASSLGSLRETQYFGPGTRLLVL.

This clone turned up a few times. The chain uses TRBV7-8 and TRBJ2-3, with a tentative D call TRBD2 (6 bases). V lost 5 bases, J lost 1 base, and 19 bases lay in between. This CDR3 region has 17 residues. Germline loops: CDR1 SGHVS, CDR2 FQNEAQ. The DNA for the CDR3 is TGTGCCAGCAGCGCTTTACTGTTAGCGGAGCGCACAGATACGCAGTATTTT. Its protein is CASSALLLAERTDTQYF.

This chain's CDR3 is CASSLTGGSGNTIYF. The CDR3 DNA reads as TGTGCCAGCAGCCTCACAGGGGGCTCTGGAAACACCATATATTTT. V and J are TRBV4-2 and TRBJ1-3; 8 bases are shared with TRBD1. CDR3 length: 15 amino acids. CDR1 is LGHNA, CDR2 YNFKEQ, per germline. V gave up 4 bases and J gave up 0 bases; unmatched junction bases: 2.

This sequence joins TRBV5-1 and TRBJ1-1, with D possibly TRBD1 on 6 matching bases. There are 14 residues in the CDR3. Trimming took 2 bases from V and 5 from J, leaving 13 bases between them. Germline V lookup: CDR1 SGHRS, CDR2 YFSETQ. The CDR3 DNA is TGCGCCAGCAGCTTCCAGACAGGAGGGACTGAAGCTTTCTTT. Translation gives CASSFQTGGTEAFF.

This sequence joins TRBV2 and TRBJ2-7, with TRBD2 as a possible D gene (7 bases). The V end was cut by 1 base, the J end by 6 bases, with 10 bases between. CDR1 is SNHLY, CDR2 FYNNEI, per germline. This CDR3 has 13 amino acids. The CDR3 spells CASSEEGGLEQYF. The CDR3 bases are TGTGCCAGCAGTGAAGAGGGGGGGCTCGAGCAGTACTTC.

A single count supports this clone. The chain employs TRBV18 and TRBJ2-5; D is undetermined. The germline V gene encodes CDR1 KGHSH and CDR2 LQKENI. The CDR3 runs 12 residues. Trimming removed 6 bases at V and 2 bases at J, with 7 bases between. The CDR3 sequence is CASSSQQETQYF. Here the CDR3 DNA reads TGTGCCAGCTCGTCGCAACAAGAGACCCAGTACTTC.

This chain uses TRBV30 with TRBJ1-5; D possibly corresponds to TRBD1 (5 bases). V lost 0 bases to trimming and J lost 11 bases, with 20 bases between them. Germline V gene data show CDR1 as GTSNPN and CDR2 as SVGIG (reference sequence). CDR3 length equals 15 residues. CDR3 sequence (DNA): TGTGCCTGGAGTGTACCCGGACAAGGCGGGGAGGCCCAGCATTTT. It encodes CAWSVPGQGGEAQHF.

CDR3: CSASTDYGYTF. CDR3 sequence (DNA): TGCAGTGCTAGTACAGACTATGGCTACACCTTC. The V call is TRBV20-1, the J call TRBJ1-2; unclear D gene. Trimming removed 3 bases at V and 3 bases at J, with 5 bases between. Germline assignment: CDR1 DFQATT and CDR2 SNEGSKA (reference sequence). The CDR3 sequence is 11 residues long.

This chain uses TRBV5-1 with TRBJ2-5, with 13 bases that match TRBD2. Germline values: CDR1 SGHRS, CDR2 YFSETQ. The CDR3 spans 17 residues. Germline trimming cut 4 bases from V and 0 bases from J; bases unmatched to any gene: 6. Here the CDR3 reads CASSVGLAGAHQETQYF. In nucleotides, the CDR3 is TGCGCCAGCAGCGTTGGACTAGCGGGGGCACACCAAGAGACCCAGTACTTC. Variable domain in full (rest from reference TRBV5-1 and TRBJ2-5): KAGVTQTPRYLIKTRGQQVTLSCSPISGHRSVSWYQQTPGQGLQFLFEYFSETQRNKGNFPGRFSGRQFSNSRSEMNVSTLELGDSALYLCASSVGLAGAHQETQYFGPGTRLLVL.

V gene TRBV15 combines with J gene TRBJ1-5, with 7 bases lining up with TRBD1. The CDR3 spans 14 residues. V was clipped by 7 bases and J by 5 bases; unmatched bases: 8. The germline V gene has CDR1 LNHNV and CDR2 YYDKDF (reference sequence). CDR3 sequence reads: CATTRDRWHQPQHF. CDR3 DNA: TGTGCCACCACCCGGGACAGATGGCATCAGCCCCAGCATTTT. Based on the CDR3 plus reference TRBV15 and TRBJ1-5, the full variable domain is DAMVIQNPRYQVTQFGKPVTLSCSQTLNHNVMYWYQQKSSQAPKLLFHYYDKDFNNEADTPDNFQSRRPNTSFCFLDIRSPGLGDTAMYLCATTRDRWHQPQHFGDGTRLSIL.

This clone was seen a single time. This chain uses TRBV29-1 with TRBJ2-2; 8 bases line up with TRBD2. The CDR3 contains 15 residues. V trimming: 7 bases; J trimming: 0 bases; junction bases outside the gene matches: 7. Germline V lookup: CDR1 SQVTM, CDR2 ANQGSEA. This CDR3 reads CSARGGQSNTGELFF. The CDR3 nucleotides are TGCAGCGCCCGGGGGGGGCAGTCGAACACCGGGGAGCTGTTTTTT.

As concerns this clone: Other nucleotide sequences in the sample specify the same CDR3. This rearrangement joins TRBV5-1 to TRBJ1-2, with D unclear. V was pared by 2 bases and J by 0 bases, with 8 bases between. From germline, CDR1 is SGHRS and CDR2 YFSETQ. There are 14 residues in the CDR3. CDR3 bases: TGCGCCAGCAGCTTAGAGTCTCCTAACTATGGCTACACCTTC. It yields the protein CASSLESPNYGYTF.

This clone is a singleton in its sample. The rearrangement links TRBV19 to TRBJ1-5, with 10 bases lining up with TRBD1. Trimming cost V 5 bases and J 1 base; bases outside gene matches: 2. Germline V gives CDR1 LNHDA, CDR2 SQIVND (reference sequence). The CDR3 loop spans 15 amino acids. The CDR3 reads CASSRQGASNQPQHF. Here the CDR3 DNA reads TGTGCCAGTAGTCGACAGGGGGCCAGCAATCAGCCCCAGCATTTT.

This chain connects TRBV9 to TRBJ1-5, with D possibly being TRBD1 (6 bases). V lost 0 bases, J lost 4 bases, and 14 bases lay in between. Germline V gene sequence: CDR1 SGDLS, CDR2 YYNGEE. This CDR3 has 16 residues. This CDR3 is CASSVGVGQSNQPQHF. The CDR3 DNA follows: TGTGCCAGCAGCGTAGGGGTCGGACAGTCGAATCAGCCCCAGCATTTT. The entire variable domain, with the rest obtained from reference TRBV9 and TRBJ1-5, is as follows: DSGVTQTPKHLITATGQRVTLRCSPRSGDLSVYWYQQSLDQGLQFLIQYYNGEERAKGNILERFSAQQFPDLHSELNLSSLELGDSALYFCASSVGVGQSNQPQHFGDGTRLSIL.

The chain recombines TRBV7-9 with TRBJ2-7, with D possibly matching TRBD1 (5 bases). The CDR3 is 16 amino acids. Germline CDR1 is SEHNR and CDR2 is FQNEAQ (reference sequence). V lost 5 bases, J lost 1 base, and 18 bases lay in between. In DNA form, the CDR3 reads TGTGCCAGCAGCCCTTCCTTGACAGTAAAATCCTACGAGCAGTACTTC. Translation gives CASSPSLTVKSYEQYF.

This clone has just one count. CDR3 coding DNA: TGTGCCAGCAGACAACAGGGGGAGCCCCTCCACTTT. It yields the protein CASRQQGEPLHF. The chain joins TRBV7-2 to TRBJ1-6; 8 bases align to TRBD1. CDR1 SGHTA and CDR2 FQGNSA come from the germline V gene. CDR3 length: 12 amino acids. After removal of 6 bases from V and 13 bases from J, the junction contained 5 bases not matched to a gene.

The chain carries TRBV6-1 and TRBJ1-3, with a possible D match to TRBD1 (5 bases). The germline V gene encodes CDR1 MNHNS and CDR2 SASEGT. Trimming pared 1 base from V and 4 bases from J, leaving 8 bases between. The CDR3 contains 14 residues. CDR3 amino acids: CASSEVGTGNTIYF. The CDR3, as DNA: TGTGCCAGCAGTGAAGTGGGGACCGGAAACACCATATATTTT.

The CDR3 sequence: CSVEKGISGNTIYF. In DNA form, the CDR3 reads TGCAGCGTTGAGAAGGGGATCTCTGGAAACACCATATATTTT. The chain has TRBV29-1 and TRBJ1-3; weak D call: TRBD1 (5 bases). The CDR3 is 14 residues long. Looked up from germline, CDR1 is SQVTM and CDR2 is ANQGSEA. Trimming cost V 3 bases and J 0 bases, with 9 bases left between them.